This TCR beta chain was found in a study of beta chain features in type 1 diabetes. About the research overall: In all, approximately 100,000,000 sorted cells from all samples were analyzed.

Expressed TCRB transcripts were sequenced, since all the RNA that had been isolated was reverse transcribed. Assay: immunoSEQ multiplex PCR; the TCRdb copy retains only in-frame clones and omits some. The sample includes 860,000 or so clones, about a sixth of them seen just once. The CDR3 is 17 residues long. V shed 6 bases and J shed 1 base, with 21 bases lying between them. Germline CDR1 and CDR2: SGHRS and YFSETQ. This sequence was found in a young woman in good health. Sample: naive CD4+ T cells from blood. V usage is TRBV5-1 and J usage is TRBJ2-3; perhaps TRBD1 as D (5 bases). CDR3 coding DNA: TGCGCCAGCACCTTATCCCCTACAGGATGGGGCACAGATACGCAGTATTTT. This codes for CASTLSPTGWGTDTQYF. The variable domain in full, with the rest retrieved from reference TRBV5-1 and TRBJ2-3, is KAGVTQTPRYLIKTRGQQVTLSCSPISGHRSVSWYQQTPGQGLQFLFEYFSETQRNKGNFPGRFSGRQFSNSRSEMNVSTLELGDSALYLCASTLSPTGWGTDTQYFGPGTRLTVL.